The 27 T cell receptor beta chains presented below share a single source sample, sequenced in a study of shared clonotypes between healthy human individuals. Some clones are missing from TCRdb's copy, which holds only in-frame ones; the method was immunoSEQ multiplex PCR. In the table there are about 470,000 clones, about four fifths of which are singletons. Sequenced input: PBMCs. These receptors were obtained from a woman in her thirties or forties in good health. Some clones in this sample may be carry-over from other donors' samples.

V is TRBV19 and J is TRBJ1-4; D call uncertain. CDR1 is LNHDA, CDR2 SQIVND, per germline (reference sequence). With 4 bases removed from V and 6 bases from J, the gap between germline ends came to 9 bases. The CDR3 length is 13 residues. CDR3: CASSTRVYEKLFF. CDR3 in DNA: TGTGCCAGTAGTACACGGGTTTATGAAAAACTGTTTTTT. Looking up the rest from reference TRBV19 and TRBJ1-4 gives the full variable domain: DGGITQSPKYLFRKEGQNVTLSCEQNLNHDAMYWYRQDPGQGLRLIYYSQIVNDFQKGDIAEGYSVSREKKESFPLTVTSAQKNPTAFYLCASSTRVYEKLFFGSGTQLSVL.

Only one count was recorded for this clone. This sequence joins TRBV7-6 and TRBJ2-7; no clear D. In germline, CDR1 is SGHVS, CDR2 FNYEAQ. This CDR3 is 15 amino acids long. V lost 0 bases and J 1 base, leaving 10 bases between the germline ends. CDR3: CASSLAYANSYEQYF. As DNA, the CDR3 is TGTGCCAGCAGCTTAGCCTACGCGAATTCCTACGAGCAGTACTTC.

The chain recombines TRBV11-2 with TRBJ2-7, with TRBD2 matching over 10 bases. Germline V lookup: CDR1 SGHAT, CDR2 FQNNGV. V dropped 1 base and J dropped 0; count of bases not matched to a gene: 3. CDR3 length: 16 residues. This chain's CDR3 is CASSLGTSGNSYEQYF. Here the CDR3 DNA reads TGTGCCAGCAGCTTAGGGACTAGCGGCAACTCCTACGAGCAGTACTTC. Variable domain in full (rest from reference TRBV11-2 and TRBJ2-7): EAGVAQSPRYKIIEKRQSVAFWCNPISGHATLYWYQQILGQGPKLLIQFQNNGVVDDSQLPKDRFSAERLKGVDSTLKIQPAKLEDSAVYLCASSLGTSGNSYEQYFGPGTRLTVT.

Turning to this clone: Mismatch with germline at one junction end may stem from a read error. The rearrangement links TRBV4-1 to TRBJ2-1; D is possibly TRBD1 (5 bases). Germline assignment: CDR1 MGHRA and CDR2 YSYEKL. The CDR3 runs 14 residues. CDR3 bases: TGCACCAGCAGCCAAGCTCAGGGTAAGAATGAGCAGTTCTTC. Amino acids: CTSSQAQGKNEQFF.

This chain links TRBV10-3 with TRBJ2-3; 10 nucleotides match TRBD2. The CDR3 extends over 16 amino acids. The germline V gene encodes CDR1 ENHRY and CDR2 SYGVKD. Germline trimming cut 2 bases from V and 1 base from J; bases unmatched to any gene: 3. The CDR3 DNA is TGTGCCATCAGTGAGCTCGGGACTAGCGGCACAGATACGCAGTATTTT. This codes for CAISELGTSGTDTQYF.

V usage is TRBV6-1 and J usage is TRBJ1-2, with D unclear. V lost 1 base, J lost 3 bases, and 9 bases lay in between. The CDR3 length is 14 residues. Germline V gene data show CDR1 as MNHNS and CDR2 as SASEGT. CDR3 bases: TGTGCCAGCAGTGAAGGCTCTGGGTACTATGGCTACACCTTC. Translated: CASSEGSGYYGYTF.

A single count supports this clone. The chain joins TRBV10-3 to TRBJ2-4; 10 nucleotides match TRBD1. J was trimmed by 0 bases and V by 0 bases; bases with no gene match: 5. Per the germline V gene, CDR1 is ENHRY and CDR2 is SYGVKD. This CDR3 spans 18 amino acids. The DNA of the CDR3 is TGTGCCATCAGTGAGTCGAGAGGGACAGGGGTAGCCAAAAACATTCAGTACTTC. Its protein product is CAISESRGTGVAKNIQYF.

This chain connects TRBV7-9 to TRBJ1-6; 9 positions match TRBD1. After removal of 2 bases from V and 10 bases from J, the junction contained 6 bases not matched to a gene. CDR1 and CDR2 from the germline V gene are SEHNR and FQNEAQ (reference sequence). The CDR3 has 15 amino acids. CDR3 DNA: TGTGCCAGCAGCTTACCGGGACAGGGAGAATCACCCCTCCACTTT. The encoded protein is CASSLPGQGESPLHF.

About this clone: A much larger clone is a single base away; this may be a read error. Different DNA sequences within this sample yield the same CDR3. The chain links TRBV5-4 to TRBJ1-1; possibly TRBD1 for D (6 bases). The CDR3 spans 13 residues. V was cut by 0 bases and J by 4 bases, with 7 bases left in between. The germline CDR1 and CDR2 sequences are SGHNT and YYREEE (reference sequence). The CDR3 sequence: CASSLDRATEAFF. CDR3 DNA: TGTGCCAGCAGCTTGGACAGGGCCACTGAAGCTTTCTTT.

The chain joins TRBV10-1 to TRBJ2-7, with D perhaps assigned TRBD1 or TRBD2 (5 bases each). The ends were cut back, 6 bases at V and 2 bases at J, with 14 bases in the middle. The germline CDR1 and CDR2 sequences are WNHNN and SYGVQD (reference sequence). This CDR3 is built from 14 residues. CDR3 residues: CASSRDPSAYEQYF. CDR3 sequence (DNA): TGCGCCAGCAGCCGGGACCCATCCGCCTACGAGCAGTACTTC.

This chain links TRBV28 with TRBJ1-4, with unresolved D. The CDR3 is 15 amino acids. Trimming left V 3 bases short and J 8 bases short, with 16 bases between. Germline V gives CDR1 MDHEN, CDR2 SYDVKM. The DNA of the CDR3 is TGTGCCAGCAGTTTCCCGGAGGGCTTGTCGGAAAAACTGTTTTTT. Translation gives CASSFPEGLSEKLFF.

The chain couples TRBV2 to TRBJ2-2; 8 bases are shared with TRBD2. Germline V gene sequence: CDR1 SNHLY, CDR2 FYNNEI. V lost 10 bases to trimming and J lost 4 bases; unmatched junction nucleotides: 8. The CDR3 has 14 residues. CDR3 protein: CATRREDLTGELFF. CDR3 nucleotides: TGTGCCACGCGGCGGGAGGACCTCACCGGGGAGCTGTTTTTT.

The chain carries TRBV6-4 and TRBJ2-1; perhaps D is TRBD1 or TRBD2 (5 bases each). The germline V and J ends were trimmed by 3 bases and 4 bases, with 16 bases remaining between them. Looked up from germline, CDR1 is MRHNA and CDR2 is SNTAGT. The CDR3 covers 16 residues. CDR3 residues: CASSEVEGRDYNEQFF. DNA of the CDR3: TGTGCCAGCAGTGAGGTTGAGGGGAGAGATTACAATGAGCAGTTCTTC.

This clone has only a few counts. The chain links TRBV19 to TRBJ2-7; 7 bases map to TRBD1. Germline values: CDR1 LNHDA, CDR2 SQIVND (reference sequence). V lost 6 bases, J lost 0 bases, and 11 bases stayed unmatched. This CDR3 is built from 16 residues. The CDR3 loop is CASSPRGRGTSYEQYF. Here the CDR3 DNA reads TGTGCCAGTAGCCCTCGCGGCAGGGGGACCTCCTACGAGCAGTACTTC.

The chain employs TRBV7-2 and TRBJ2-1, with 14 bases fitting TRBD2. CDR1 SGHTA and CDR2 FQGNSA come from the germline V gene. V was clipped by 3 bases and J by 0 bases; unmatched bases: 4. The CDR3 is 18 residues long. The DNA of the CDR3 is TGTGCCAGCAGCTTGGGACTAGCGGGGGTACCCTCCTACAATGAGCAGTTCTTC. This sequence encodes CASSLGLAGVPSYNEQFF.

The gene calls are TRBV19 and TRBJ1-4; D possibly corresponds to TRBD1 (6 bases). V was pared by 5 bases and J by 0 bases, with 13 bases between. The CDR3 has 16 amino acids. Per the germline V gene, CDR1 is LNHDA and CDR2 is SQIVND (reference sequence). The CDR3 sequence is CASSEDRLATNEKLFF. Here the CDR3 DNA reads TGTGCCAGTAGTGAGGACAGACTTGCAACTAATGAAAAACTGTTTTTT. Variable domain in full (rest from reference TRBV19 and TRBJ1-4): DGGITQSPKYLFRKEGQNVTLSCEQNLNHDAMYWYRQDPGQGLRLIYYSQIVNDFQKGDIAEGYSVSREKKESFPLTVTSAQKNPTAFYLCASSEDRLATNEKLFFGSGTQLSVL.

This sequence joins TRBV27 and TRBJ2-7; 10 bases match TRBD2. V lost 10 bases and J lost 2; bases outside the gene matches: 5. The CDR3 runs to 13 residues. The germline gives CDR1 MNHEY, CDR2 SMNVEV (reference sequence). This CDR3 is CATLAGAPYEQYF. DNA of the CDR3: TGTGCCACCCTAGCGGGGGCCCCCTACGAGCAGTACTTC.

V gene TRBV30 combines with J gene TRBJ1-5; 7 bases line up with TRBD1. V lost 2 bases, J lost 3 bases, and 4 bases stayed unmatched. The CDR3 is made up of 14 amino acids. In germline, CDR1 is GTSNPN, CDR2 SVGIG (reference sequence). Here the CDR3 DNA reads TGTGCCTGGAGTCCCGGGACAGACAATCAGCCCCAGCATTTT. Residues: CAWSPGTDNQPQHF.

The V gene is TRBV6-6, the J gene TRBJ2-3, with unresolved D. The CDR3 is 16 amino acids. The germline V and J ends were trimmed by 1 base and 0 bases, with 11 bases remaining between them. CDR1 and CDR2 from the germline V gene are MNHNY and SVGAGI (reference sequence). DNA of the CDR3: TGTGCCAGCAGTTACTGGGCTACCTCTAGCACAGATACGCAGTATTTT. Its translation: CASSYWATSSTDTQYF.

In the case of this clone: A read error may account for a junction end that differs from germline. The genes are TRBV4-3 and TRBJ1-5; no reliable D call. The CDR3 consists of 15 residues. In germline, CDR1 is LGHNA, CDR2 YSLEER. CDR3 sequence: CANSPRPGPNQPQHF. DNA for the CDR3: TGCGCCAACAGCCCCCGCCCCGGGCCCAATCAGCCCCAGCATTTT.

The gene calls are TRBV5-1 and TRBJ2-7; possibly TRBD2 for D (6 bases). CDR3 size: 15 residues. Germline CDR1 is SGHRS and CDR2 is YFSETQ. Trimming stripped 4 bases from V and 0 bases from J, with 14 bases between. CDR3 protein: CASSPIGGNSYEQYF. The CDR3 region has the DNA TGCGCCAGCAGCCCCATTGGGGGGAACTCCTACGAGCAGTACTTC.

V gene TRBV5-1 combines with J gene TRBJ2-7; 8 positions match TRBD1. The CDR3 totals 12 residues. J was trimmed by 3 bases and V by 4 bases; bases with no gene match: 0. Germline-derived CDR1 and CDR2 are SGHRS and YFSETQ. As DNA, the CDR3 is TGCGCCAGCAGCGGGACAGGCTACGAGCAGTACTTC. Translation: CASSGTGYEQYF.

This clone was observed at least ten times. This rearrangement joins TRBV30 to TRBJ1-4; no clear D. Germline lookup yields CDR1 GTSNPN and CDR2 SVGIG (reference sequence). The CDR3 is made up of 10 amino acids. V dropped 5 bases and J dropped 5 bases, with 3 bases sitting between them. The CDR3 spells CAWGNEKLFF. The CDR3 coding sequence is TGTGCCTGGGGAAATGAAAAACTGTTTTTT.

CDR3 nucleotides: TGCGCCAGCAGCGGCTACAGGGGTCAAGAGACCCAGTACTTC. Protein product: CASSGYRGQETQYF. This rearrangement joins TRBV5-1 to TRBJ2-5; 7 bases match TRBD1. The V segment lost 4 bases and the J segment 2 bases; nucleotides outside the gene matches: 5. The germline CDR1 and CDR2 sequences are SGHRS and YFSETQ. The CDR3 has 14 amino acids.

This chain uses TRBV19 with TRBJ2-1; 8 bases are a match to TRBD1. The CDR3 extends over 15 amino acids. Germline V CDR1 and CDR2: LNHDA, SQIVND (reference sequence). V trimming: 3 bases; J trimming: 6 bases; junction bases outside the gene matches: 7. This chain's CDR3 is CASSIGQGAVNEQFF. The CDR3 coding sequence is TGTGCCAGTAGTATCGGCCAGGGGGCCGTCAATGAGCAGTTCTTC.

The chain links TRBV9 to TRBJ2-3, with D possibly being TRBD1 or TRBD2 (5 bases each). The CDR3 runs to 14 residues. Germline values: CDR1 SGDLS, CDR2 YYNGEE. V shed 4 bases and J shed 6 bases, with 15 bases lying between them. The CDR3 is CASSSGAYGDTQYF. Written as DNA, the CDR3 is TGTGCCAGCAGCTCCGGGGCCTACGGGGATACGCAGTATTTT.

CDR3 coding DNA: TGTGCCAGCAGCAACACAGGCGGCCAAGAGACCCAGTACTTC. This encodes CASSNTGGQETQYF. The genes are TRBV5-4 and TRBJ2-5; perhaps TRBD1 as D (5 bases). The CDR3 contains 14 residues. Germline V lookup: CDR1 SGHNT, CDR2 YYREEE (reference sequence). V was clipped by 4 bases and J by 1 base, with 11 bases between them.